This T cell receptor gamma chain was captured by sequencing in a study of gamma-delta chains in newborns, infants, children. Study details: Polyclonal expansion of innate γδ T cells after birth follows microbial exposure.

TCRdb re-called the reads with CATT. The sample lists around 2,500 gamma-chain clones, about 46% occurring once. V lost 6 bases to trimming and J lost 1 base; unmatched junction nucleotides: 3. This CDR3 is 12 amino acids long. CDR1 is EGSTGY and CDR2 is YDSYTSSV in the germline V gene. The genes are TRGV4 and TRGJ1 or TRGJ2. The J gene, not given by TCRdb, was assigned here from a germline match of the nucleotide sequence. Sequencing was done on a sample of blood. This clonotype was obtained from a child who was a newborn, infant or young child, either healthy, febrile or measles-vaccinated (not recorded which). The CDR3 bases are TGTGCCACCTGGAATAATTATTATAAGAAACTCTTT. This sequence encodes CATWNNYYKKLF.